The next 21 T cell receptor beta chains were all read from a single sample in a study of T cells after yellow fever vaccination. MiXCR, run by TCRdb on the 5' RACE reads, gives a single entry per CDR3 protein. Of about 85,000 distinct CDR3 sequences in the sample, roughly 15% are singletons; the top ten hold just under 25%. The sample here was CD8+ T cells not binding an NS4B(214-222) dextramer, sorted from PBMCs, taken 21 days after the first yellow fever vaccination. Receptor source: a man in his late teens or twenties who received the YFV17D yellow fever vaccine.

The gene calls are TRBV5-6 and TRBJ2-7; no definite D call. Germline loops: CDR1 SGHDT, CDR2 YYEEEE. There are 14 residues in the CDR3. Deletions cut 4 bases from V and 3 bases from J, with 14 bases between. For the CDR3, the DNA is TGTGCCAGCAGCGCCAGGCCCCAAGACTACGAGCAGTACTTC. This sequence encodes CASSARPQDYEQYF.

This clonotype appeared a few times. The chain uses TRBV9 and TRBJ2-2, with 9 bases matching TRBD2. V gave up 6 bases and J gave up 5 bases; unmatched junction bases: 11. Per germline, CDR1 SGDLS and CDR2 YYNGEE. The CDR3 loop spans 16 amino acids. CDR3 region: CASTGSGTSTTGELFF. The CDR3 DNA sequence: TGTGCCAGCACGGGCTCCGGGACTAGCACTACCGGGGAGCTGTTTTTT.

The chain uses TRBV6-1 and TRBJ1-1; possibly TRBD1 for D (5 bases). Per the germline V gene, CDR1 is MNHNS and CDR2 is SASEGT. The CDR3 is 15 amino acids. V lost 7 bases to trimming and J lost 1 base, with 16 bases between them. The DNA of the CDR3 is TGTGCCAGCACCTCCGGAATTGGGGGGAACACTGAAGCTTTCTTT. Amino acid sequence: CASTSGIGGNTEAFF.

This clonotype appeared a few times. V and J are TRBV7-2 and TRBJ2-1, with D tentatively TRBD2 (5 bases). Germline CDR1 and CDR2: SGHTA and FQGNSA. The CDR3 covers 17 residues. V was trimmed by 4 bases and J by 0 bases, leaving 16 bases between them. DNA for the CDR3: TGTGCCAGCAGCTCAGGATTCCCGGGGAGCTCCTACAATGAGCAGTTCTTC. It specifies CASSSGFPGSSYNEQFF.

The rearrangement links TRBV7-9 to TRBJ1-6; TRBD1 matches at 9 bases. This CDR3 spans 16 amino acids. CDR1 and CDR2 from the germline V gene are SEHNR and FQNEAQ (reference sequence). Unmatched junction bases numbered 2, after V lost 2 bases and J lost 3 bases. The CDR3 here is CASSLTGGVYNSPLHF. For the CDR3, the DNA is TGTGCCAGCAGCTTAACAGGGGGCGTCTATAATTCACCCCTCCACTTT.

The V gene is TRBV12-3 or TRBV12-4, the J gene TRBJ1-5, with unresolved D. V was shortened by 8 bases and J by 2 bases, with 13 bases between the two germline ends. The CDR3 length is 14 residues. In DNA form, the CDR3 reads TGTGCCAGCTCTGGGAGCGGGCGCAATCAGCCCCAGCATTTT. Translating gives CASSGSGRNQPQHF.

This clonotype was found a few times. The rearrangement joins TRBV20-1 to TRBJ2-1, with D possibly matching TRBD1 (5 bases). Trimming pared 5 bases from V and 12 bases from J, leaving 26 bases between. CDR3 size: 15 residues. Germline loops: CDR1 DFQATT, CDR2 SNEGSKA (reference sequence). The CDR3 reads CSAYFVQLRVNGQFF. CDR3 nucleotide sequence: TGCAGTGCTTACTTCGTACAACTCAGGGTTAACGGGCAGTTCTTC.

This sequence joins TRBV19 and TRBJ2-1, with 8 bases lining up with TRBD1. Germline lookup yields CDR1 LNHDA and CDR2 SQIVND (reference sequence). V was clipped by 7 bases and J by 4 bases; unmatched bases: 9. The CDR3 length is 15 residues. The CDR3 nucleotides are TGTGCCAGTACTCCAGGGGGCAGCCCTTACAATGAGCAGTTCTTC. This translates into CASTPGGSPYNEQFF.

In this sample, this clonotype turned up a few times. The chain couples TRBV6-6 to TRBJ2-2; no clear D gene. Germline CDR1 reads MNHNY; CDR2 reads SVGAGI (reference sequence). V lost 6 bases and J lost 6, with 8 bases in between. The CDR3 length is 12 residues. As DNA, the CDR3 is TGTGCCAGCAGATCCCCGGCCGGGGAGCTGTTTTTT. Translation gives CASRSPAGELFF.

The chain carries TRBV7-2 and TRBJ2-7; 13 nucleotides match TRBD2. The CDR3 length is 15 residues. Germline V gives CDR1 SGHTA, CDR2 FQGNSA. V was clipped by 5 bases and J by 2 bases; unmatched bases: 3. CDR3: CASSPTSGGAYEQYV. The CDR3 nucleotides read TGTGCCAGCAGCCCCACTAGCGGGGGGGCCTACGAGCAGTACGTC.

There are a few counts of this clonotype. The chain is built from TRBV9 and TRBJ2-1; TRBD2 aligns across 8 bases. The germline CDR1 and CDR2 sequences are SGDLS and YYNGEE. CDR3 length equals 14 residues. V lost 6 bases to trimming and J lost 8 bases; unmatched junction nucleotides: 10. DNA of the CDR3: TGTGCCAGCACCGCGGGGGGTTTTGTCGATGAGCAGTTCTTC. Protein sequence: CASTAGGFVDEQFF.

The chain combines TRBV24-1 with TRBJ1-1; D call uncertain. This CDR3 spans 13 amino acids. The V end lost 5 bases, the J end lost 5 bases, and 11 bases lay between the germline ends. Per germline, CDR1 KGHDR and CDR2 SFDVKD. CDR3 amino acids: CATSAGAGTEAFF. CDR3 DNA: TGTGCCACCAGTGCAGGAGCGGGGACTGAAGCTTTCTTT.

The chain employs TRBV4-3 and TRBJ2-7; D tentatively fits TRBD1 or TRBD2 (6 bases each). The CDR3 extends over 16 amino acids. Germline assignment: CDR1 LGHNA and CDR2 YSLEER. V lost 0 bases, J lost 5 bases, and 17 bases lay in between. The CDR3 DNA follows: TGCGCCAGCAGCCAAGATGGGGCCGGGGGCGTCAACGAGCAGTACTTC. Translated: CASSQDGAGGVNEQYF.

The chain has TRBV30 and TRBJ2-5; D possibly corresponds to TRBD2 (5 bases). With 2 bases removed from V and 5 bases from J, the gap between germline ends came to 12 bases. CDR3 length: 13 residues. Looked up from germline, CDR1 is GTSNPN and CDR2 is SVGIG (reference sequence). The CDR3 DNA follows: TGTGCCTGGAGTCGGACTTTAGGGGAGACCCAGTACTTC. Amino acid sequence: CAWSRTLGETQYF. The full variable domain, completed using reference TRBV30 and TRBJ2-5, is SQTIHQWPATLVQPVGSPLSLECTVEGTSNPNLYWYRQAAGRGLQLLFYSVGIGQISSEVPQNLSASRPQDRQFILSSKKLLLSDSGFYLCAWSRTLGETQYFGPGTRLLVL.

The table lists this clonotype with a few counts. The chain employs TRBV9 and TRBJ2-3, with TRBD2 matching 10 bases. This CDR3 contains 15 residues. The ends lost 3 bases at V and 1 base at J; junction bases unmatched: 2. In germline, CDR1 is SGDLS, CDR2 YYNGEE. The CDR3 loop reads CASSESGGGTDTQYF. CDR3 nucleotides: TGTGCCAGCAGCGAGAGCGGGGGGGGCACAGATACGCAGTATTTT.

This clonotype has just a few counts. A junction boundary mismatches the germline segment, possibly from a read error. The CDR3 sequence: CASSLVPRQGETQYF. CDR3 DNA: TGCGCCAGCAGTTTGGTCCCCAGGCAGGGCGAGACCCAGTACTTC. V gene TRBV5-1 combines with J gene TRBJ2-5; a possible D gene is TRBD1 (5 bases). This CDR3 has 15 amino acids. Germline CDR1 and CDR2: SGHRS and YFSETQ.

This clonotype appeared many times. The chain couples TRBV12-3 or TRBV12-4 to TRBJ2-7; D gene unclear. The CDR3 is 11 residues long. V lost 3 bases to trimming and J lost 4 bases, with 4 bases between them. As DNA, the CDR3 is TGTGCCAGCAGTTTGAATTACGAGCAGTACTTC. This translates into CASSLNYEQYF.

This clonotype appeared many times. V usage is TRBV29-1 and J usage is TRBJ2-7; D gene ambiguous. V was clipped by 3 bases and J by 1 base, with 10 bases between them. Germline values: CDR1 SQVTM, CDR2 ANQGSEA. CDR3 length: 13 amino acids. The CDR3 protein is CSVESVRSYEQYF. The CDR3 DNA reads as TGCAGCGTTGAGTCCGTCAGGTCCTACGAGCAGTACTTC.

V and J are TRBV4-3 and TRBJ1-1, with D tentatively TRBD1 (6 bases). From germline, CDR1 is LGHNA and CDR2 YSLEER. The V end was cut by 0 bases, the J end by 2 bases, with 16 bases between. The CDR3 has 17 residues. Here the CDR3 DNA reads TGCGCCAGCAGCCAAGATCGCGGACAGAGCCCTAACACTGAAGCTTTCTTT. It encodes CASSQDRGQSPNTEAFF.

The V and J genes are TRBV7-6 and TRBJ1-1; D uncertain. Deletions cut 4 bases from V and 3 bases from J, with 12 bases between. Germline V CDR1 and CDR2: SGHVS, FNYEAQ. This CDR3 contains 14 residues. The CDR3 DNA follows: TGTGCCAGCAGCTCTTGGACCGCCGACACTGAAGCTTTCTTT. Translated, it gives CASSSWTADTEAFF. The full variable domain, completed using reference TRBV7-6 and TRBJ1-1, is GAGVSQSPRYKVTKRGQDVALRCDPISGHVSLYWYRQALGQGPEFLTYFNYEAQQDKSGLPNDRFSAERPEGSISTLTIQRTEQRDSAMYRCASSSWTADTEAFFGQGTRLTVV.

The chain's CDR3 is CASSREGNGELFF. DNA for the CDR3: TGCGCCAGCAGCCGCGAAGGGAACGGGGAGCTGTTTTTT. The chain employs TRBV4-1 and TRBJ2-2; D not resolved. From germline, CDR1 is MGHRA and CDR2 YSYEKL. The CDR3 is 13 residues long. V was cut by 4 bases and J by 7 bases, with 10 bases left in between.